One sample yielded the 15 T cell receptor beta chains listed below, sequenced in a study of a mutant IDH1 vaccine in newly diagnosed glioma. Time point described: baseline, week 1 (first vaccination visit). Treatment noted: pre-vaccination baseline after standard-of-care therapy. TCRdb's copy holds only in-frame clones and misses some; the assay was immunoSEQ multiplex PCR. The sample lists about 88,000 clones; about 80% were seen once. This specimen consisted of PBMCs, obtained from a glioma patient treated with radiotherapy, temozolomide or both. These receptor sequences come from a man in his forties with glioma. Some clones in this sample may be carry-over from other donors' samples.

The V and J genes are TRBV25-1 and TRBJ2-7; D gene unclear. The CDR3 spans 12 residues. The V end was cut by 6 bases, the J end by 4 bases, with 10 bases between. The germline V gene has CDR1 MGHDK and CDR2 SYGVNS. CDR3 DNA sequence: TGTGCCAGCAGCTCCCCCCGATACGAGCAGTACTTC. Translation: CASSSPRYEQYF.

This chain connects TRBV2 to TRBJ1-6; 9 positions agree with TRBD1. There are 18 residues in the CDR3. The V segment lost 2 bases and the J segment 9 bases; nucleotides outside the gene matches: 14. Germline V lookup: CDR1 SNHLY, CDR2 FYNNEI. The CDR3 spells CASSESPTGGARSSPLHF. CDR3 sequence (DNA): TGTGCCAGCAGTGAATCCCCTACAGGGGGCGCCCGGAGTTCACCCCTCCACTTT.

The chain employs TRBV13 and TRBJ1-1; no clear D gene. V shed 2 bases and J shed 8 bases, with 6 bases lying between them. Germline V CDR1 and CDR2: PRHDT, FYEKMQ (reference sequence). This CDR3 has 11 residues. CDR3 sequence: CASSLREEAFF. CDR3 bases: TGTGCCAGCAGCTTACGTGAGGAAGCTTTCTTT. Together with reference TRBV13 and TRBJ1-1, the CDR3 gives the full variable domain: AAGVIQSPRHLIKEKRETATLKCYPIPRHDTVYWYQQGPGQDPQFLISFYEKMQSDKGSIPDRFSAQQFSDYHSELNMSSLELGDSALYFCASSLREEAFFGQGTRLTVV.

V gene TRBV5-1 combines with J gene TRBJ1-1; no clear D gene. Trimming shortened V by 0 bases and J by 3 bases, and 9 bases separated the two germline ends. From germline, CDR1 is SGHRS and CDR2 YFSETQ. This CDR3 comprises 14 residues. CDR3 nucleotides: TGCGCCAGCAGCTTGGACAGAGTTTACACTGAAGCTTTCTTT. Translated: CASSLDRVYTEAFF.

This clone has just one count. CDR3 loop: CASSLRHGKVHEQYF. The CDR3 DNA reads as TGTGCCAGCAGCTTAAGGCATGGAAAAGTCCACGAGCAGTACTTC. V and J are TRBV7-8 and TRBJ2-7; D remains unclear. The V gene's germline CDR1 is SGHVS and CDR2 FQNEAQ. Trimming stripped 2 bases from V and 5 bases from J, with 16 bases between. This CDR3 spans 15 amino acids.

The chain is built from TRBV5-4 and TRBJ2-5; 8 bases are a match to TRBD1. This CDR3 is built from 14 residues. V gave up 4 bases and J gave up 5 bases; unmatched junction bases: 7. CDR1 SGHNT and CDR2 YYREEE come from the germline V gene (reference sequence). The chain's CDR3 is CASSRQGSVETQYF. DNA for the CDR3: TGTGCCAGCAGCAGACAGGGGTCCGTGGAGACCCAGTACTTC.

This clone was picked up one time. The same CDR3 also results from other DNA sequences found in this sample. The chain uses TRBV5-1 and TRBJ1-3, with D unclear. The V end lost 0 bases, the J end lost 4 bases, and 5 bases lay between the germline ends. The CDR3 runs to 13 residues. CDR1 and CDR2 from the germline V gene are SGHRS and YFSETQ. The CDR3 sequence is CASSLVGGNTIYF. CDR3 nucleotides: TGCGCCAGCAGCTTGGTGGGCGGAAACACCATATATTTT.

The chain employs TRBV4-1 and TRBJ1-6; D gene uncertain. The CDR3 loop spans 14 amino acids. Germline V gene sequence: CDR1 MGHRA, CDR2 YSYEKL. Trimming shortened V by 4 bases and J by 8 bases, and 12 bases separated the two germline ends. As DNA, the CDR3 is TGCGCCAGCAGCCGAAACGGCGGATATTCACCCCTCCACTTT. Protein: CASSRNGGYSPLHF.

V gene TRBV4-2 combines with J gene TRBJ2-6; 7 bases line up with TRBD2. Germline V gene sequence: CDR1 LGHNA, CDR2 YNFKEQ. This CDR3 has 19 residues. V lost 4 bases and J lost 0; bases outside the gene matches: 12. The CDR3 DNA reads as TGTGCCAGCAGCCGTTTACGGGGGGATGCCCACTCTGGGGCCAACGTCCTGACTTTC. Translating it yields CASSRLRGDAHSGANVLTF.

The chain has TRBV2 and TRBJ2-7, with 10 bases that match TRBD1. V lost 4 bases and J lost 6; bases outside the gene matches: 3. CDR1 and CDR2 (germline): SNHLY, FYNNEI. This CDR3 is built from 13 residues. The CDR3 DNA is TGTGCCAGCAGTGGACAGGGGGCGGGCGAGCAGTACTTC. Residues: CASSGQGAGEQYF.

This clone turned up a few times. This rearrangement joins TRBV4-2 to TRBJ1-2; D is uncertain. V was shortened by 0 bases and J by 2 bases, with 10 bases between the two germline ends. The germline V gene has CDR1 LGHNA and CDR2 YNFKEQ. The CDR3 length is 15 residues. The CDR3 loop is CASSQEEHPNYGYTF. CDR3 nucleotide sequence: TGTGCCAGCAGCCAAGAGGAACATCCAAACTATGGCTACACCTTC.

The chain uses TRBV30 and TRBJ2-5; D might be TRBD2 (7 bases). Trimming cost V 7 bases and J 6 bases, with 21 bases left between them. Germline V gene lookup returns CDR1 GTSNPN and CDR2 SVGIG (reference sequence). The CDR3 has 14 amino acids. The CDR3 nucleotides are TGTGCCTCAACTCCCAGTCGGGGGGCGAAGACCCAGTACTTC. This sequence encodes CASTPSRGAKTQYF. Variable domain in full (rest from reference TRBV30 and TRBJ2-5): SQTIHQWPATLVQPVGSPLSLECTVEGTSNPNLYWYRQAAGRGLQLLFYSVGIGQISSEVPQNLSASRPQDRQFILSSKKLLLSDSGFYLCASTPSRGAKTQYFGPGTRLLVL.

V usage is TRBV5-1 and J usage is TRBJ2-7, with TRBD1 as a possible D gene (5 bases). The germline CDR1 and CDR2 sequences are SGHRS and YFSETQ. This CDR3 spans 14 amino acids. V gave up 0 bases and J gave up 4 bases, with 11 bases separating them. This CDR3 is CASSLVGDGYEQYF. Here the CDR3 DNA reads TGCGCCAGCAGCTTGGTAGGGGATGGGTACGAGCAGTACTTC.

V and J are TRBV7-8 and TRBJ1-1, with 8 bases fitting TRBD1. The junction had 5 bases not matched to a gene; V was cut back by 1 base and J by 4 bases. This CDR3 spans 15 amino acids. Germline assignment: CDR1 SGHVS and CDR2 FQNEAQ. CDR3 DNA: TGTGCCAGCAGCTTAGTGACAGGGGTAGCCACTGAAGCTTTCTTT. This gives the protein CASSLVTGVATEAFF.

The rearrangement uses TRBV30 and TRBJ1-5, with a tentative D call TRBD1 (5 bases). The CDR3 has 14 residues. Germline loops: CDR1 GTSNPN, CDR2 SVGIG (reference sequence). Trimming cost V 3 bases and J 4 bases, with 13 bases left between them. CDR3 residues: CAWSPGTGNQPQHF. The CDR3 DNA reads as TGTGCCTGGAGCCCTGGGACGGGGAATCAGCCCCAGCATTTT.